This passage covers 3 T cell receptor beta chains from one sample sequenced in a study of synovial regulatory T cells in juvenile arthritis. Assay used: immunoSEQ multiplex PCR; TCRdb lists only in-frame clones, some missing. The sample's table shows more than 7,500 clones. What was sequenced was Treg cells from blood. Subset denoted: remaining (HLA-DR-negative) circulating blood Treg cells. These receptors were collected from a donor aged 2-29 years with juvenile idiopathic arthritis.

The V gene is TRBV19, the J gene TRBJ2-3; the D call of TRBD1 rests on TCRdb alone, since no DNA is present to check it. The CDR3 covers 14 residues. The DNA is unrecorded. CDR1 is LNHDA and CDR2 is SQIVND in the germline V gene (reference sequence). This chain's CDR3 is CASSLQFSTDTQYF.

J is TRBJ1-4 and V is TRBV4-2. The CDR3 runs 14 residues. The nucleotide record is missing. Looked up from germline, CDR1 is LGHNA and CDR2 is YNFKEQ. The CDR3 reads CASSLGRTNEKLFF.

The chain recombines TRBV19 with TRBJ1-1; TCRdb names TRBD1, which stays unverified in the absence of DNA. Germline CDR1 reads LNHDA; CDR2 reads SQIVND (reference sequence). This CDR3 region has 13 residues. The nucleotide record is missing. CDR3 loop: CASKGQGNTEAFF. Complete variable domain (other parts from reference TRBV19 and TRBJ1-1): DGGITQSPKYLFRKEGQNVTLSCEQNLNHDAMYWYRQDPGQGLRLIYYSQIVNDFQKGDIAEGYSVSREKKESFPLTVTSAQKNPTAFYLCASKGQGNTEAFFGQGTRLTVV.